This TCR beta chain was identified during a study of blood T cells in healthy people across ages. Using a J-beta primer mix together with a sample-barcoded 5' primer, a second PCR was run for about 6 to 11 cycles. TCRdb reprocessed the 5' RACE reads with MiXCR, giving one entry per CDR3 protein. Of about 760,000 distinct CDR3 sequences detected, about 25% appear once; the ten largest clones hold around 9.2%. Findings and limits, study-wide: Among T cells, TCR beta diversity per million cells dropped roughly linearly as age rose.

Germline CDR1 and CDR2: SQVTM and ANQGSEA. The CDR3 has 15 amino acids. Trimming took 6 bases from V and 4 from J; bases not matched to a gene: 12. This clonotype was seen a handful of times. Its antigen is not known. These data also formed part of another study, on T cells of mothers and their children. This second study notes: The study obtained over 8 million TCR beta CDR3 reads per mother and some 3 million per child.

This receptor was obtained from a boy between 10 and 17 years old in good health. This chain links TRBV29-1 with TRBJ2-7; 10 bases agree with TRBD1. The sample was blood. CDR3 sequence (DNA): TGCAGCGTACAAGGAGTCCGGGACAGGGGTTACGAGCAGTACTTC. This codes for CSVQGVRDRGYEQYF.